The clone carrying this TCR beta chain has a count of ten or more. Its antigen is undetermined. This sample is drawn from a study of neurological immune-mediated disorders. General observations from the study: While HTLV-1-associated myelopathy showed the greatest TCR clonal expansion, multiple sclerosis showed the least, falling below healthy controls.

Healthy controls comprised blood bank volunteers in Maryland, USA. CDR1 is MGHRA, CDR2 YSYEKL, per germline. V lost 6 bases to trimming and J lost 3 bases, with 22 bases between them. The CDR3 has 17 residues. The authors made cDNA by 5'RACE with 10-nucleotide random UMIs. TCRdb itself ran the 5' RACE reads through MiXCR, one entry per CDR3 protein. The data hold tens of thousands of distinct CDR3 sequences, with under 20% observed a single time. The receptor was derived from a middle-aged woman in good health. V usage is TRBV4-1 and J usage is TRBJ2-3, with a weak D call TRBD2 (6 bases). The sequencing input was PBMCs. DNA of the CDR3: TGCGCCAGCAGGCGGGGTTACGGGAGCGTTGGGACAGATACGCAGTATTTT. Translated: CASRRGYGSVGTDTQYF.